This T cell receptor (beta chain) is drawn from a study of blood T cell repertoires in COVID-19. Study details: Both acute and convalescent COVID-19 samples were obtained from the United States, Italy and Spain. Nucleic acid was either cDNA or gDNA, and it came from T cells, B-cell-depleted T cells, or PBMCs.

Trimming at V came to 0 bases and at J to 2 bases, leaving 5 bases not matched to a gene. The CDR3 runs 17 residues. From germline, CDR1 is SGHDT and CDR2 YYEEEE. Authors' processing steps: Amplification from reference gene primers served as the basis for estimated nucleated cell counts. Profiled with immunoSEQ multiplex PCR; TCRdb holds only in-frame clones, not every one. D and trimming come from the DNA, and the V and J calls and clone size come from that table. The table has roughly 230,000 clones, around 84% seen once. The rearrangement links TRBV5-6 to TRBJ2-1, with 10 bases identical to TRBD2. The source of this sequence is a man aged 35-49 years with acute or convalescent COVID-19. Sequences were obtained from peripheral blood. CDR3 nucleotide sequence: TGTGCCAGCAGCTTGGCAGCTAGCGGGGGTCCCTACAATGAGCAGTTCTTC. Translated, it gives CASSLAASGGPYNEQFF.